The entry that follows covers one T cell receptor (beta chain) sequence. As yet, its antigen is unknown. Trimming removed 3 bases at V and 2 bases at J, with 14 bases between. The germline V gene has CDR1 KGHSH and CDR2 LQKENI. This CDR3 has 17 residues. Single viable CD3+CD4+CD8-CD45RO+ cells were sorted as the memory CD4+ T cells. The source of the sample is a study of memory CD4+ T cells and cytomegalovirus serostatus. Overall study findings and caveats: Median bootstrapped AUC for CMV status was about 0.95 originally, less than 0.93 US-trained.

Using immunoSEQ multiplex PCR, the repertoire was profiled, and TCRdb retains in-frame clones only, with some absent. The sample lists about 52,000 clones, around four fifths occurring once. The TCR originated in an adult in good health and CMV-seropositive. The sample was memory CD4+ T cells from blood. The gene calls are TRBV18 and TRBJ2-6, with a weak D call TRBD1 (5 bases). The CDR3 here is CASSPLPGSAGANVLTF. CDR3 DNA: TGTGCCAGCTCACCTCTACCAGGGTCGGCTGGGGCCAACGTCCTGACTTTC.